The 2 T cell receptor beta chains in this list originate from one sample, sequenced in a study of cytomegalovirus exposure and HLA in healthy donors. Amplification used 60 Vbeta primers and 13 Jbeta primers. The assay was immunoSEQ multiplex PCR, and TCRdb's table has in-frame clones only and misses some. Found here are under 150,000 clones, 75% to 80% of them singletons; the top ten hold about 1.7%. Sample: PBMCs. Source of these receptors: a woman in her 30s in good health and CMV-seronegative.

The chain links TRBV4-2 to TRBJ1-1, with 9 bases lining up with TRBD1. J was trimmed by 2 bases and V by 3 bases; bases with no gene match: 1. This CDR3 contains 14 residues. CDR1 is LGHNA, CDR2 YNFKEQ, per germline. The CDR3 loop is CASSQTGGNTEAFF. CDR3 coding DNA: TGTGCCAGCAGCCAGACAGGGGGTAACACTGAAGCTTTCTTT.

The rearrangement links TRBV21-1 to TRBJ2-7; the table assigns TRBD2, which was not confirmed against the DNA. TRBV21-1 is flagged as a pseudogene. CDR3 length equals 14 residues. Written as DNA, the CDR3 is TGTGCCAGCAGCAGAGGGGAGGGGAACTACGAGCAGTACTTC. This translates into CASSRGEGNYEQYF.